Sequencing of this T cell receptor (beta chain) was carried out in a study of cytomegalovirus exposure and HLA in healthy donors. Germline assignment: CDR1 LGHNA and CDR2 YSLEER. The CDR3 runs 17 residues. Trimming pared 2 bases from V and 4 bases from J, leaving 20 bases between. PCR employed 60 Vbeta and 13 Jbeta primers. Sequenced by immunoSEQ multiplex PCR; TCRdb stores in-frame clones only, minus some. The data contain approximately 150,000 clones, around 80% of them singletons. Sequenced input: PBMCs. This sequence originates from a middle-aged woman in good health and CMV-seronegative. This chain uses TRBV4-3 with TRBJ2-5; D is unclear. CDR3 residues: CASSQSSSIRSRETQYF. CDR3 nucleotides: TGCGCCAGCAGCCAAAGCTCATCGATCCGGTCTCGAGAGACCCAGTACTTC.